This T cell receptor (beta chain) stems from a study of blood T cells in healthy people across ages. With a J-beta primer mix and a sample-barcoded 5' primer, a second PCR ran about 6 to 11 cycles. TCRdb processed the 5' RACE reads anew with MiXCR; each CDR3 protein has one entry. The data contain 1.5 million to 2 million distinct CDR3 sequences, around half of them seen just once; the ten biggest clones take up less than 2.5%. Germline V gene lookup returns CDR1 SGHRS and CDR2 YFSETQ. Trimming removed 0 bases at V and 6 bases at J, with 15 bases between. The CDR3 is 15 amino acids. The receptor comes from a middle-aged woman in good health. The chain carries TRBV5-1 and TRBJ1-2; D remains ambiguous. The sample was blood. CDR3 bases: TGCGCCAGCAGCTTGGAAGACCCCCGACGGGATGGCTACACCTTC. It yields the protein CASSLEDPRRDGYTF.